Each of the 25 T cell receptor beta chains below was sequenced from the same sample in a study of T-cell reconstitution after alpha-beta-depleted transplantation in children. Unique molecular identifiers were incorporated during preparation of the TCRbeta library. Via MiXCR, TCRdb re-called the PCR reads, giving one row per CDR3 protein. The data hold about 830,000 distinct CDR3 sequences, with 16% observed a single time. The specimen was PBMCs, mostly from graft donor cells, collected 360 days after TCRalphabeta/CD19-depleted stem cell transplant. These receptors originate from a male patient younger than 18 who had a stem cell transplant for acute lymphoblastic leukemia, so the T cells may come from the graft donor.

This chain joins TRBV12-3 or TRBV12-4 and TRBJ1-2; D not resolved. V shed 6 bases and J shed 4 bases, with 9 bases lying between them. This CDR3 spans 12 amino acids. Here the CDR3 reads CASSPKGYGYTF. The CDR3 DNA is TGTGCCAGCAGCCCAAAGGGCTATGGCTACACCTTC.

This clonotype was counted between two and nine times. This rearrangement joins TRBV13 to TRBJ2-1; 10 nucleotides line up with TRBD1. Per germline, CDR1 PRHDT and CDR2 FYEKMQ (reference sequence). The CDR3 is made up of 16 amino acids. Germline trimming cut 5 bases from V and 7 bases from J; bases unmatched to any gene: 11. Written as DNA, the CDR3 is TGTGCCAGCAGCCCCCGGGGACAGGGGAGGTTGAATGAGCAGTTCTTC. Translating it yields CASSPRGQGRLNEQFF. The whole variable domain, filled in from reference TRBV13 and TRBJ2-1, reads AAGVIQSPRHLIKEKRETATLKCYPIPRHDTVYWYQQGPGQDPQFLISFYEKMQSDKGSIPDRFSAQQFSDYHSELNMSSLELGDSALYFCASSPRGQGRLNEQFFGPGTRLTVL.

Many counts were recorded for this clonotype. CDR3 bases: TGTGCCATCAGTATAGCGATGGGTTTGGAGGAGCAGTACTTC. Its translation: CAISIAMGLEEQYF. This chain connects TRBV10-3 to TRBJ2-7; tentatively, D is TRBD2 (5 bases). Germline CDR1 and CDR2: ENHRY and SYGVKD. Trimming took off 5 bases at V and 7 bases at J, with 18 bases between the two ends. CDR3 size: 14 residues.

The chain combines TRBV3-1 with TRBJ1-1; D gene ambiguous. This CDR3 is 16 amino acids long. Deletions cut 0 bases from V and 8 bases from J, with 19 bases between. Germline V gene lookup returns CDR1 LGHDT and CDR2 YNNKEL (reference sequence). In DNA, the CDR3 is TGTGCCAGCAGCCAAGATGTCCGACCGGGGTCGATGGAAGCTTTCTTT. Protein product: CASSQDVRPGSMEAFF. The full variable domain, in which reference TRBV3-1 and TRBJ1-1 provide the parts outside the CDR3, is DTAVSQTPKYLVTQMGNDKSIKCEQNLGHDTMYWYKQDSKKFLKIMFSYNNKELIINETVPNRFSPKSPDKAHLNLHINSLELGDSAVYFCASSQDVRPGSMEAFFGQGTRLTVV.

This clonotype was picked up a small number of times. V gene TRBV29-1 combines with J gene TRBJ1-2, with a possible D match to TRBD1 (6 bases). V was shortened by 7 bases and J by 3 bases, with 15 bases between the two germline ends. The V gene's germline CDR1 is SQVTM and CDR2 ANQGSEA. This CDR3 is built from 13 residues. The CDR3 region is CSAGRRGHYGYTF. The CDR3 DNA follows: TGCAGCGCCGGACGCAGGGGACACTATGGCTACACCTTC.

The chain links TRBV7-2 to TRBJ2-1, with D unclear. Germline CDR1 is SGHTA and CDR2 is FQGNSA. CDR3 size: 13 residues. Trimming took 1 base from V and 6 from J, leaving 7 bases between them. CDR3 residues: CASSLEILNEQFF. Here the CDR3 DNA reads TGTGCCAGCAGCTTAGAGATCCTCAATGAGCAGTTCTTC. Full variable domain (rest looked up from reference TRBV7-2 and TRBJ2-1): GAGVSQSPSNKVTEKGKDVELRCDPISGHTALYWYRQSLGQGLEFLIYFQGNSAPDKSGLPSDRFSAERTGGSVSTLTIQRTQQEDSAVYLCASSLEILNEQFFGPGTRLTVL.

This sequence joins TRBV7-9 and TRBJ2-7, with D unresolved. This CDR3 contains 14 residues. The germline V and J ends were trimmed by 6 bases and 1 base, with 13 bases remaining between them. The germline CDR1 and CDR2 sequences are SEHNR and FQNEAQ (reference sequence). CDR3 nucleotide sequence: TGTGCCAGCAGGATGGGCGGTTTGTCCTACGAGCAGTACTTC. Protein product: CASRMGGLSYEQYF.

The gene calls are TRBV9 and TRBJ2-1, with D maybe TRBD1 (5 bases). Germline-derived CDR1 and CDR2 are SGDLS and YYNGEE. This CDR3 has 14 residues. V lost 1 base and J lost 6, with 11 bases in between. CDR3 bases: TGTGCCAGCAGCGTATTCCAGGGCCGCAATGAGCAGTTCTTC. It specifies CASSVFQGRNEQFF.

The J gene is TRBJ1-1, the V gene TRBV29-1, with a weak D call TRBD1 (5 bases). Germline V gives CDR1 SQVTM, CDR2 ANQGSEA. The V gene lost 6 bases and the J gene lost 6 bases, with 20 bases spanning the gap. The length of the CDR3 is 14 residues. The CDR3 sequence is CSVAMLQGISEAFF. CDR3 coding DNA: TGCAGCGTCGCGATGCTTCAGGGAATTTCTGAAGCTTTCTTT.

V gene TRBV7-9 combines with J gene TRBJ2-7; possible D gene TRBD1, 7 bases. Germline loops: CDR1 SEHNR, CDR2 FQNEAQ (reference sequence). The CDR3 is 16 amino acids. V gave up 7 bases and J gave up 2 bases, with 21 bases separating them. CDR3 residues: CASNIRGSSGPYEQYF. In DNA form, the CDR3 reads TGTGCCAGCAACATCAGGGGGAGTAGCGGACCCTACGAGCAGTACTTC.

This clonotype has just a few counts. The V gene is TRBV29-1, the J gene TRBJ2-2; 8 nucleotides line up with TRBD2. Germline CDR1 is SQVTM and CDR2 is ANQGSEA. V shed 7 bases, J shed 0 bases, and the junction held 4 bases outside the gene matches. The CDR3 totals 14 residues. The CDR3 protein is CSAVAGPNTGELFF. The CDR3 coding sequence is TGCAGCGCCGTAGCGGGGCCGAACACCGGGGAGCTGTTTTTT.

V gene TRBV7-6 combines with J gene TRBJ2-7, with no clear D. Trimming shortened V by 2 bases and J by 4 bases, and 15 bases separated the two germline ends. The CDR3 has 15 amino acids. Looked up from germline, CDR1 is SGHVS and CDR2 is FNYEAQ. The CDR3 coding sequence is TGTGCCAGCAGCTTAATGTTCGGTCCGACGTACGAGCAGTACTTC. As protein: CASSLMFGPTYEQYF.

This clonotype was seen a few times. The gene calls are TRBV28 and TRBJ2-3; TRBD2 matches at 8 bases. Germline V CDR1 and CDR2: MDHEN, SYDVKM. With 1 base clipped from V and 3 bases from J, the junction kept 6 bases outside the gene matches. The CDR3 has 16 amino acids. This CDR3 is CASSLFPAGVTDTQYF. CDR3 bases: TGTGCCAGCAGTTTATTCCCAGCGGGAGTAACAGATACGCAGTATTTT.

The rearrangement uses TRBV7-9 and TRBJ1-4; D call uncertain. Germline V CDR1 and CDR2: SEHNR, FQNEAQ (reference sequence). The CDR3 extends over 11 amino acids. The V gene lost 8 bases and the J gene lost 11 bases, with 12 bases spanning the gap. The CDR3 sequence: CASGRPGKLFF. The CDR3 DNA sequence: TGTGCCAGCGGACGGCCGGGGAAACTGTTTTTT.

CDR3 DNA: TGCGCCAGCAGGTTTAATCTGAACACAGATACGCAGTATTTT. Translating it yields CASRFNLNTDTQYF. The chain recombines TRBV5-1 with TRBJ2-3; D is unclear. This CDR3 is 14 amino acids long. V gave up 5 bases and J gave up 2 bases, with 12 bases separating them. CDR1 and CDR2 from the germline V gene are SGHRS and YFSETQ.

Here the CDR3 reads CASTRTGKGAPGANVLTF. The CDR3 nucleotides are TGTGCCAGTACCCGGACAGGGAAGGGAGCTCCTGGGGCCAACGTCCTGACTTTC. This chain joins TRBV19 and TRBJ2-6; 8 nucleotides align to TRBD1. The CDR3 consists of 18 residues. Germline V gene data show CDR1 as LNHDA and CDR2 as SQIVND (reference sequence). With V trimmed by 7 bases and J by 2 bases, 13 bases remained unmatched.

This clonotype was counted only a few times. V usage is TRBV18 and J usage is TRBJ2-5; D is unresolved. V dropped 0 bases and J dropped 5 bases, with 10 bases sitting between them. The CDR3 has 14 residues. In germline, CDR1 is KGHSH, CDR2 LQKENI. The CDR3: CASSPPTGLETQYF. CDR3 in DNA: TGTGCCAGCTCACCACCGACCGGGCTGGAGACCCAGTACTTC. Drawing the rest from reference TRBV18 and TRBJ2-5, the complete variable domain is NAGVMQNPRHLVRRRGQEARLRCSPMKGHSHVYWYRQLPEEGLKFMVYLQKENIIDESGMPKERFSAEFPKEGPSILRIQQVVRGDSAAYFCASSPPTGLETQYFGPGTRLLVL.

At least ten counts were recorded for this clonotype. This chain uses TRBV4-1 with TRBJ2-5, with D tentatively TRBD1 or TRBD2 (6 bases each). With 2 bases removed from V and 5 bases from J, the gap between germline ends came to 15 bases. Germline-derived CDR1 and CDR2 are MGHRA and YSYEKL. CDR3 length: 15 residues. CDR3 in DNA: TGCGCCAGCAGCCAATTAGGGGGGAGAGGTGAGACCCAGTACTTC. Its translation is CASSQLGGRGETQYF.

This clonotype has at least ten counts. The chain joins TRBV7-9 to TRBJ2-5; 7 nucleotides agree with TRBD2. Germline CDR1 and CDR2: SEHNR and FQNEAQ (reference sequence). The trim removed 6 bases at V and 4 bases at J, leaving 5 bases unmatched. The CDR3 is 13 residues long. CDR3 nucleotides: TGTGCCAGCAGACAAGCGGGACGAGAGACCCAGTACTTC. Amino acids: CASRQAGRETQYF.

With respect to this clonotype: This may be a read error, as it is one base from a much larger clone. The chain recombines TRBV30 with TRBJ2-7; D remains unclear. The CDR3 covers 11 residues. CDR1 GTSNPN and CDR2 SVGIG come from the germline V gene (reference sequence). CDR3 nucleotides: TGTGCCTGGAGTGTTTCCTACGGGCAGTACTTC. Its translation: CAWSVSYGQYF.

This clonotype was observed a handful of times. V gene TRBV24-1 combines with J gene TRBJ2-3; no definite D call. This CDR3 comprises 13 residues. Germline values: CDR1 KGHDR, CDR2 SFDVKD. V lost 11 bases, J lost 8 bases, and 19 bases lay in between. The CDR3 region is CAIPPGSNPTQYF. CDR3 DNA: TGTGCCATCCCGCCCGGCTCGAATCCTACGCAGTATTTT.

V and J are TRBV3-1 and TRBJ2-1, with D tentatively TRBD1 or TRBD2 (5 bases each). V was clipped by 4 bases and J by 4 bases, with 14 bases between them. Germline CDR1 LGHDT, CDR2 YNNKEL (reference sequence). This CDR3 is built from 15 residues. CDR3 sequence reads: CASSLISGLYNEQFF. CDR3 bases: TGTGCCAGCAGCCTCATATCGGGGCTTTACAATGAGCAGTTCTTC.

This clonotype was detected a few times. The V and J genes are TRBV20-1 and TRBJ1-1; 9 bases are a match to TRBD1. The germline CDR1 and CDR2 sequences are DFQATT and SNEGSKA (reference sequence). The CDR3 runs 18 residues. V lost 5 bases, J lost 0 bases, and 16 bases stayed unmatched. Written as DNA, the CDR3 is TGCAGTGCTCGAGCCCGATACAGGGGGCACATGATGAACACTGAAGCTTTCTTT. Residues: CSARARYRGHMMNTEAFF.

The chain uses TRBV30 and TRBJ2-1; the D gene is possibly TRBD2 (6 bases). Germline assignment: CDR1 GTSNPN and CDR2 SVGIG (reference sequence). The CDR3 runs 14 residues. V was pared by 3 bases and J by 4 bases, with 13 bases between. This CDR3 reads CAWRRPGEYNEQFF. In DNA, the CDR3 is TGTGCCTGGAGGAGGCCGGGGGAGTACAATGAGCAGTTCTTC. Drawing the rest from reference TRBV30 and TRBJ2-1, the complete variable domain is SQTIHQWPATLVQPVGSPLSLECTVEGTSNPNLYWYRQAAGRGLQLLFYSVGIGQISSEVPQNLSASRPQDRQFILSSKKLLLSDSGFYLCAWRRPGEYNEQFFGPGTRLTVL.

The CDR3 region has the DNA TGTGCCAGCAGCTTAGCTGTGGACAGGGTAACTTCGGGCTATGGCTACACCTTC. Translated: CASSLAVDRVTSGYGYTF. The chain has TRBV7-6 and TRBJ1-2, with 8 nucleotides matching TRBD1. This CDR3 contains 18 residues. V lost 0 bases to trimming and J lost 4 bases; unmatched junction nucleotides: 13. The germline gives CDR1 SGHVS, CDR2 FNYEAQ. The full variable domain, completed using reference TRBV7-6 and TRBJ1-2, is GAGVSQSPRYKVTKRGQDVALRCDPISGHVSLYWYRQALGQGPEFLTYFNYEAQQDKSGLPNDRFSAERPEGSISTLTIQRTEQRDSAMYRCASSLAVDRVTSGYGYTFGSGTRLTVV.